A single sample gave rise to the 9 T cell receptor beta chains below, sequenced in a study of PD-1 blockade in classical Hodgkin lymphoma. Following autologous stem cell transplantation, relapse occurred in every patient, and exposure to brentuximab vedotin varied. The protocol was immunoSEQ multiplex PCR, while the TCRdb copy is restricted to in-frame clones and leaves out a portion. This table holds some 100,000 clones, around nine tenths found once. The sequenced sample was peripheral blood mononuclear cells (PBMCs), obtained at baseline. The receptors stem from a human donor with classical Hodgkin lymphoma.

The chain couples TRBV29-1 to TRBJ2-1; 7 bases line up with TRBD2. The CDR3 extends over 19 amino acids. Germline CDR1 reads SQVTM; CDR2 reads ANQGSEA. The J segment lost 0 bases and the V segment lost 6 bases, leaving 20 bases of the junction unmatched. This chain's CDR3 is CSVERTRLGLLSSYNEQFF. Here the CDR3 DNA reads TGCAGCGTGGAGAGGACTAGGTTAGGACTATTGAGCTCCTACAATGAGCAGTTCTTC.

J is TRBJ2-7 and V is TRBV27, with D perhaps TRBD2 (5 bases). V lost 3 bases, J lost 0 bases, and 6 bases lay in between. Looked up from germline, CDR1 is MNHEY and CDR2 is SMNVEV (reference sequence). The length of the CDR3 is 13 residues. The CDR3 DNA sequence: TGTGCCAGCAGTTTCGGAGGCTCCTACGAGCAGTACTTC. It yields the protein CASSFGGSYEQYF.

This chain joins TRBV29-1 and TRBJ1-1, with a possible D match to TRBD1 (5 bases). There are 9 residues in the CDR3. CDR1 is SQVTM, CDR2 ANQGSEA, per germline. Written as DNA, the CDR3 is TGCGGGGGGTACACTGAAGCTTTCTTT. Its translation is CGGYTEAFF.

This clone was picked up one time. The CDR3 DNA reads as TGTGCCAGCAGCGTAGCGGACAGTATGAACTATGGCTACACCTTC. It specifies CASSVADSMNYGYTF. This rearrangement joins TRBV9 to TRBJ1-2, with a possible D match to TRBD1 (6 bases). CDR3 size: 15 residues. The V end was cut by 0 bases, the J end by 2 bases, with 11 bases between. CDR1 is SGDLS, CDR2 YYNGEE, per germline.

As concerns this clone: Distinct nucleotide sequences in the sample also encode this CDR3. The J gene is TRBJ2-1, the V gene TRBV5-1; 7 nucleotides agree with TRBD1. The CDR3 length is 12 residues. The V segment lost 3 bases and the J segment 7 bases; nucleotides outside the gene matches: 1. CDR1 is SGHRS and CDR2 is YFSETQ in the germline V gene. The CDR3 DNA reads as TGCGCCAGCAGCTCACAGGGGAATGAGCAGTTCTTC. It specifies CASSSQGNEQFF.

The chain combines TRBV19 with TRBJ1-3; possibly TRBD1 for D (5 bases). This CDR3 is 16 amino acids long. Germline V gene sequence: CDR1 LNHDA, CDR2 SQIVND (reference sequence). V was trimmed by 2 bases and J by 0 bases, leaving 11 bases between them. The CDR3 loop is CASSIPGRLSGNTIYF. The CDR3 coding sequence is TGTGCCAGTAGTATACCGGGACGTCTCTCTGGAAACACCATATATTTT. The variable domain in full, completed from reference TRBV19 and TRBJ1-3, reads DGGITQSPKYLFRKEGQNVTLSCEQNLNHDAMYWYRQDPGQGLRLIYYSQIVNDFQKGDIAEGYSVSREKKESFPLTVTSAQKNPTAFYLCASSIPGRLSGNTIYFGEGSWLTVV.

The rearrangement links TRBV5-1 to TRBJ2-3; TRBD2 is a possible D gene (5 bases). Germline V gives CDR1 SGHRS, CDR2 YFSETQ. The CDR3 runs to 14 residues. The germline V and J ends were trimmed by 4 bases and 2 bases, with 11 bases remaining between them. The CDR3 region has the DNA TGCGCCAGCAGCCCGGGAACTCCCACAGATACGCAGTATTTT. It encodes CASSPGTPTDTQYF.

This clone has just a few counts. This rearrangement joins TRBV28 to TRBJ2-2; no firm D call. The germline V gene encodes CDR1 MDHEN and CDR2 SYDVKM. The CDR3 length is 10 residues. Trimming pared 6 bases from V and 6 bases from J, leaving 2 bases between. As DNA, the CDR3 is TGTGCCAGCAGCTCCGGGGAGCTGTTTTTT. This encodes CASSSGELFF.

The V gene is TRBV29-1, the J gene TRBJ2-3; 8 bases map to TRBD2. The CDR3 contains 15 residues. J gave up 8 bases and V 4 bases, and 14 bases lay outside the gene matches. Germline CDR1 is SQVTM and CDR2 is ANQGSEA. For the CDR3, the DNA is TGCAGCGTTGGGAAAATTAGCGGGGCCGCCGGTACGCAGTATTTT. This codes for CSVGKISGAAGTQYF.